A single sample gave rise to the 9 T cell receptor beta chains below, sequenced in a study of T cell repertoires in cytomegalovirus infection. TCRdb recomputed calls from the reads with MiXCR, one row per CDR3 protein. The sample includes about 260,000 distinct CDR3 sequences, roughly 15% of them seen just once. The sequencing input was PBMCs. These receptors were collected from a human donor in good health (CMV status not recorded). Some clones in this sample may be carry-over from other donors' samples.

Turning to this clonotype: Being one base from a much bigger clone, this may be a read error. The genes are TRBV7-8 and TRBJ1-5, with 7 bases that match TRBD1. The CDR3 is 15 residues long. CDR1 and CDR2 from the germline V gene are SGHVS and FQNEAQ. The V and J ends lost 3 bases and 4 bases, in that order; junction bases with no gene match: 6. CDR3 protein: CASSLEGALNQPQHF. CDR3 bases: TGTGCCAGCAGCTTGGAGGGGGCCCTTAATCAGCCCCAGCATTTT.

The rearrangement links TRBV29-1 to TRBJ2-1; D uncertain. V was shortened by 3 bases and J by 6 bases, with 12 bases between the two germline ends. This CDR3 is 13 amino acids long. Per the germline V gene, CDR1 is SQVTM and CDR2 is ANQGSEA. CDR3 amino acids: CSVERNKPNEQFF. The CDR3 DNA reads TGCAGCGTTGAGAGGAATAAACCCAATGAGCAGTTCTTC.

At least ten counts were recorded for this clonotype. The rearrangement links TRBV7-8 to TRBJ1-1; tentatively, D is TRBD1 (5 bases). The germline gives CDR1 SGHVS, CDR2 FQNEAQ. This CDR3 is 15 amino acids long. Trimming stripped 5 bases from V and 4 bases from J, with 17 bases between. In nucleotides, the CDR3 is TGTGCCAGCAGCGGTAGATTGGGGGATAGCACTGAAGCTTTCTTT. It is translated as CASSGRLGDSTEAFF.

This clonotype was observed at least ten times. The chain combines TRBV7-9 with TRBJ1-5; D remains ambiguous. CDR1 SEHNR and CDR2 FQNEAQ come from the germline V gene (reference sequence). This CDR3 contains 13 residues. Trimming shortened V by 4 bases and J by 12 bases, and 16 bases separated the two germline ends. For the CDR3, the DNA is TGTGCCAGCAGCTCCCGAGGCGAACAAGACCAGCATTTT. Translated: CASSSRGEQDQHF.

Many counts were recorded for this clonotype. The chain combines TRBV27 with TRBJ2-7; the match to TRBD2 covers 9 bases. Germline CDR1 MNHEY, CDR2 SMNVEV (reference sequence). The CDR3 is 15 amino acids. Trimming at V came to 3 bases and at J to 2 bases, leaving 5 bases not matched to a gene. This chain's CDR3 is CASSFVRTSAYEQYF. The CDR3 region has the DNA TGTGCCAGCAGTTTTGTCCGGACTAGCGCCTACGAGCAGTACTTC.

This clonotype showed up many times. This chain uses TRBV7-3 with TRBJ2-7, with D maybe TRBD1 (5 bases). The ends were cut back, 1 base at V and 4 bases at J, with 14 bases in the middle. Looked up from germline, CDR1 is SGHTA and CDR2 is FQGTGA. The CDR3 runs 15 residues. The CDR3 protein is CASSLSSERGYEQYF. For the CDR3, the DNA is TGTGCCAGCAGCTTAAGCTCGGAAAGGGGTTACGAGCAGTACTTC.

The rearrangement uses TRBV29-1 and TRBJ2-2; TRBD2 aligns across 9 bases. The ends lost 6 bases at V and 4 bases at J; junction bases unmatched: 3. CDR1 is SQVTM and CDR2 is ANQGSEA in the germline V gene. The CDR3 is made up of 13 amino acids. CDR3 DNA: TGCAGCGTCCGGGGACTAGCCACCGGGGAGCTGTTTTTT. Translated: CSVRGLATGELFF.

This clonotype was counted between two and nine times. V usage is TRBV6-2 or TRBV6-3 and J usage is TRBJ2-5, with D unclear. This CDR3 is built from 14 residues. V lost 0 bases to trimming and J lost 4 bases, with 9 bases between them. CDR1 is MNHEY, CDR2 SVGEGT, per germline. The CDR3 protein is CASSYSPDGETQYF. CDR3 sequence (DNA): TGTGCCAGCAGTTACTCTCCGGACGGAGAGACCCAGTACTTC.

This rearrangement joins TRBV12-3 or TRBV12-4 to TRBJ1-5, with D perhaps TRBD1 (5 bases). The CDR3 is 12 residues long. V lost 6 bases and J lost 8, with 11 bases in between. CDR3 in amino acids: CASSPPGEPQHF. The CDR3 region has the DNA TGTGCCAGCAGCCCCCCGGGGGAGCCCCAGCATTTT.